These 26 T cell receptor beta chains were all obtained from the same sample, sequenced in a study of blood T cell repertoires in COVID-19. The data were produced by immunoSEQ multiplex PCR, yet TCRdb's version contains in-frame clones alone and is incomplete. The table includes roughly 75,000 clones, about 86% detected once. Material for sequencing was peripheral blood. These receptors came from a man in his 70s with acute or convalescent COVID-19.

The rearrangement links TRBV9 to TRBJ1-4, with 9 positions matching TRBD1. Germline loops: CDR1 SGDLS, CDR2 YYNGEE. V gave up 4 bases and J gave up 8 bases; unmatched junction bases: 6. The CDR3 length is 14 residues. CDR3 amino acids: CASSPGQGSEKLFF. CDR3 DNA sequence: TGTGCCAGCAGCCCCGGACAGGGGAGCGAAAAACTGTTTTTT.

The chain carries TRBV18 and TRBJ1-4; 10 bases agree with TRBD1. The CDR3 extends over 14 amino acids. The V and J ends lost 6 bases and 8 bases, in that order; junction bases with no gene match: 6. From germline, CDR1 is KGHSH and CDR2 LQKENI. CDR3 bases: TGTGCCAGCTCGACCGGGACAGGGGAGGAAAAACTGTTTTTT. This translates into CASSTGTGEEKLFF. The variable domain in full, with the rest retrieved from reference TRBV18 and TRBJ1-4, is NAGVMQNPRHLVRRRGQEARLRCSPMKGHSHVYWYRQLPEEGLKFMVYLQKENIIDESGMPKERFSAEFPKEGPSILRIQQVVRGDSAAYFCASSTGTGEEKLFFGSGTQLSVL.

The V call is TRBV27, the J call TRBJ2-7, with 10 nucleotides matching TRBD2. CDR1 is MNHEY, CDR2 SMNVEV, per germline (reference sequence). Trimming removed 7 bases from V and 4 bases from J; junction bases left unmatched: 13. This CDR3 region has 16 residues. CDR3 nucleotide sequence: TGTGCCAGCACCACCGCTGGGGCTAGCGGGAGTTACGAGCAGTACTTC. This gives the protein CASTTAGASGSYEQYF.

This sequence joins TRBV6-5 and TRBJ2-7; D gene ambiguous. This CDR3 has 12 residues. The V gene lost 5 bases and the J gene lost 6 bases, with 11 bases spanning the gap. Germline CDR1 MNHEY, CDR2 SVGAGI. CDR3 nucleotide sequence: TGTGCCAGCAGTCGCCCACCCGGCGAGCAGTACTTC. Protein: CASSRPPGEQYF.

The V call is TRBV5-1, the J call TRBJ1-1; 10 bases match TRBD1. CDR3 length: 13 amino acids. Germline lookup yields CDR1 SGHRS and CDR2 YFSETQ. After removal of 3 bases from V and 11 bases from J, the junction contained 7 bases not matched to a gene. This CDR3 reads CASSWAPGQGAFF. CDR3 coding DNA: TGCGCCAGCAGCTGGGCCCCGGGACAGGGGGCTTTCTTT.

This rearrangement joins TRBV6-5 to TRBJ2-7, with a possible D match to TRBD2 (5 bases). This CDR3 contains 14 residues. CDR1 and CDR2 (germline): MNHEY, SVGAGI. The V and J ends lost 7 bases and 2 bases respectively, with 15 bases between them. CDR3 coding DNA: TGTGCCAGCACCCCCCGAGGGTTTACCTACGAGCAGTACTTC. Encoded protein: CASTPRGFTYEQYF.

DNA for the CDR3: TGTGCTAGTGGTTTGGGTACCGGGACTCATAGCAATCAGCCCCAGCATTTT. Protein: CASGLGTGTHSNQPQHF. V gene TRBV12-5 combines with J gene TRBJ1-5; D is possibly TRBD1 (5 bases). V gave up 1 base and J gave up 0 bases, with 13 bases separating them. Looked up from germline, CDR1 is LGHNT and CDR2 is FRNRAP. The CDR3 is made up of 17 amino acids.

This rearrangement joins TRBV28 to TRBJ1-5; D unclear. CDR1 and CDR2 (germline): MDHEN, SYDVKM. The CDR3 runs to 14 residues. V was trimmed by 6 bases and J by 1 base, leaving 10 bases between them. The CDR3 region has the DNA TGTGCCAGCAGCTCGACTGGAAGCAATCAGCCCCAGCATTTT. Protein product: CASSSTGSNQPQHF.

This chain joins TRBV11-3 and TRBJ2-7; TRBD2 matches 11 bases. Germline V lookup: CDR1 SGHNT, CDR2 YENEEA. V gave up 4 bases and J gave up 7 bases; unmatched junction bases: 9. The CDR3 spans 15 residues. CDR3 protein: CASSSRLAGPEEQYF. CDR3 DNA: TGTGCCAGCAGCTCAAGACTAGCGGGGCCCGAAGAGCAGTACTTC.

V gene TRBV4-1 combines with J gene TRBJ2-1; TRBD2 matches at 16 bases. The V and J ends lost 0 bases and 5 bases, in that order; junction bases with no gene match: 13. Germline values: CDR1 MGHRA, CDR2 YSYEKL. The CDR3 runs to 21 residues. The CDR3: CASSQDILAGLAGGVDNEQFF. The CDR3 DNA sequence: TGCGCCAGCAGCCAAGATATCCTCGCGGGACTAGCGGGAGGGGTAGACAATGAGCAGTTCTTC.

V gene TRBV4-3 combines with J gene TRBJ1-6, with 7 bases identical to TRBD1. CDR1 LGHNA and CDR2 YSLEER come from the germline V gene. V shed 4 bases and J 3 bases; nucleotides not matched to a gene: 3. There are 15 residues in the CDR3. CDR3 sequence reads: CASSLRTGYNSPLHF. In DNA form, the CDR3 reads TGCGCCAGCAGCCTCCGGACAGGCTATAATTCACCCCTCCACTTT.

The chain carries TRBV29-1 and TRBJ2-3, with D tentatively TRBD2 (6 bases). This CDR3 is 13 amino acids long. The germline CDR1 and CDR2 sequences are SQVTM and ANQGSEA. In DNA, the CDR3 is TGCAGTGCGACCCGGGACTTCCCCGATACGCAGTATTTT. This gives the protein CSATRDFPDTQYF.

J is TRBJ2-3 and V is TRBV11-3, with D tentatively TRBD1 (6 bases). The CDR3 length is 17 residues. The V end was cut by 4 bases, the J end by 4 bases, with 21 bases between. The germline V gene has CDR1 SGHNT and CDR2 YENEEA. This CDR3 reads CASSSRGPDEAADTQYF. Here the CDR3 DNA reads TGTGCCAGCAGCTCCAGGGGACCCGACGAGGCGGCAGATACGCAGTATTTT.

The chain recombines TRBV30 with TRBJ1-1; the match to TRBD1 covers 7 bases. The junction had 3 bases not matched to a gene; V was cut back by 5 bases and J by 0 bases. The CDR3 loop spans 13 amino acids. Germline V gene lookup returns CDR1 GTSNPN and CDR2 SVGIG (reference sequence). The CDR3 nucleotides are TGTGCCTGGGAGGGACAGATGAACACTGAAGCTTTCTTT. This encodes CAWEGQMNTEAFF.

The gene calls are TRBV2 and TRBJ1-1; 7 bases match TRBD1. There are 16 residues in the CDR3. The trim removed 1 base at V and 0 bases at J, leaving 5 bases unmatched. Germline CDR1 SNHLY, CDR2 FYNNEI. CDR3 region: CASSEEGARVNTEAFF. The CDR3 bases are TGTGCCAGCAGTGAAGAGGGGGCTCGAGTGAACACTGAAGCTTTCTTT.

J is TRBJ2-5 and V is TRBV4-3; tentative D call: TRBD2 (5 bases). The CDR3 has 14 amino acids. Germline V lookup: CDR1 LGHNA, CDR2 YSLEER. V dropped 0 bases and J dropped 5 bases, with 10 bases sitting between them. CDR3 DNA: TGCGCCAGCAGCCAAGATGAGGGCGGGGAGACCCAGTACTTC. As protein: CASSQDEGGETQYF.

This rearrangement joins TRBV27 to TRBJ1-3; D is unclear. V was pared by 3 bases and J by 1 base, with 4 bases between. Germline V gene lookup returns CDR1 MNHEY and CDR2 SMNVEV (reference sequence). The length of the CDR3 is 13 residues. CDR3 bases: TGTGCCAGCAGTTTTTTATCTGGAAACACCATATATTTT. It is translated as CASSFLSGNTIYF.

The genes are TRBV2 and TRBJ2-6; D possibly corresponds to TRBD2 (7 bases). Germline values: CDR1 SNHLY, CDR2 FYNNEI. CDR3 length: 16 amino acids. V was clipped by 6 bases and J by 2 bases, with 14 bases between them. The CDR3 sequence: CASSRIGGPGANVLTF. CDR3 nucleotide sequence: TGTGCCAGCAGCCGAATCGGGGGGCCTGGGGCCAACGTCCTGACTTTC.

The V call is TRBV18, the J call TRBJ1-4; D unclear. The V gene's germline CDR1 is KGHSH and CDR2 LQKENI. V was cut by 6 bases and J by 6 bases, with 29 bases left in between. The CDR3 contains 19 residues. DNA of the CDR3: TGTGCCAGCTCTAATCCCCGACACCAATTACCAGGAGGTTATGAAAAACTGTTTTTT. Its translation is CASSNPRHQLPGGYEKLFF.

The chain has TRBV16 and TRBJ2-5; 7 bases map to TRBD1. CDR1 KGHSY and CDR2 FQNENV come from the germline V gene. J was trimmed by 4 bases and V by 0 bases; bases with no gene match: 11. The CDR3 runs 17 residues. CDR3 sequence (DNA): TGTGCCAGCAGCCAATCGGGCAACAGGGGAGAGACAGAGACCCAGTACTTC. Protein product: CASSQSGNRGETETQYF.

The chain carries TRBV27 and TRBJ1-5; the D gene is possibly TRBD1 (6 bases). Trimming shortened V by 0 bases and J by 1 base, and 10 bases separated the two germline ends. This CDR3 has 16 residues. Germline assignment: CDR1 MNHEY and CDR2 SMNVEV (reference sequence). In DNA, the CDR3 is TGTGCCAGCAGTTTATCGAACCAGGGGAGCAATCAGCCCCAGCATTTT. Its translation is CASSLSNQGSNQPQHF.

The rearrangement uses TRBV5-1 and TRBJ2-5; tentatively, D is TRBD1 (7 bases). The germline V gene encodes CDR1 SGHRS and CDR2 YFSETQ. The CDR3 is 15 amino acids. V lost 3 bases and J 2 bases, leaving 14 bases between the germline ends. The CDR3 protein is CASSSRGTAQETQYF. The CDR3 DNA reads TGCGCCAGCAGCTCCCGCGGGACAGCACAAGAGACCCAGTACTTC. The whole variable domain, filled in from reference TRBV5-1 and TRBJ2-5, reads KAGVTQTPRYLIKTRGQQVTLSCSPISGHRSVSWYQQTPGQGLQFLFEYFSETQRNKGNFPGRFSGRQFSNSRSEMNVSTLELGDSALYLCASSSRGTAQETQYFGPGTRLLVL.

The rearrangement joins TRBV11-2 to TRBJ2-1, with TRBD1 as a possible D gene (5 bases). Germline values: CDR1 SGHAT, CDR2 FQNNGV. Trimming cost V 0 bases and J 8 bases, with 8 bases left between them. The length of the CDR3 is 13 residues. Here the CDR3 reads CASSLDLGHEQFF. CDR3 in DNA: TGTGCCAGCAGCTTAGATCTGGGGCATGAGCAGTTCTTC.

The rearrangement joins TRBV5-4 to TRBJ2-7; TRBD1 matches at 7 bases. The CDR3 loop spans 14 amino acids. The germline gives CDR1 SGHNT, CDR2 YYREEE (reference sequence). The V gene end was trimmed by 4 bases and the J gene end by 7 bases; junction bases not matched to a gene: 11. The CDR3 here is CASSLWTGALEQYF. CDR3 DNA sequence: TGTGCCAGCAGCCTATGGACAGGCGCCCTGGAGCAGTACTTC. The full variable domain, its missing parts supplied by reference TRBV5-4 and TRBJ2-7, is ETGVTQSPTHLIKTRGQQVTLRCSSQSGHNTVSWYQQALGQGPQFIFQYYREEENGRGNFPPRFSGLQFPNYSSELNVNALELDDSALYLCASSLWTGALEQYFGPGTRLTVT.

The chain employs TRBV7-6 and TRBJ1-2; D is uncertain. V was clipped by 0 bases and J by 4 bases, with 12 bases between them. The germline CDR1 and CDR2 sequences are SGHVS and FNYEAQ. This CDR3 has 15 residues. Written as DNA, the CDR3 is TGTGCCAGCAGCTTAGCTCCTCGAGAGGTCTATGGCTACACCTTC. This gives the protein CASSLAPREVYGYTF. The full variable domain, rest sourced from reference TRBV7-6 and TRBJ1-2, is GAGVSQSPRYKVTKRGQDVALRCDPISGHVSLYWYRQALGQGPEFLTYFNYEAQQDKSGLPNDRFSAERPEGSISTLTIQRTEQRDSAMYRCASSLAPREVYGYTFGSGTRLTVV.

The chain couples TRBV5-1 to TRBJ2-7, with TRBD2 identical over 8 bases. V trimming: 0 bases; J trimming: 6 bases; junction bases outside the gene matches: 8. CDR1 is SGHRS and CDR2 is YFSETQ in the germline V gene. CDR3 length equals 15 residues. The CDR3 DNA reads as TGCGCCAGCAGCTTGGGAACGGGAGGGCCGTTCGAGCAGTACTTC. Translated, it gives CASSLGTGGPFEQYF.